These 21 T cell receptor beta chains originate from one sample sequenced in a study of sequential checkpoint blockade in melanoma (dated by TCRdb to about 2019). The sample's treatment or condition label, decoded: randomized to nivolumab then ipilimumab (arm A) or the reverse (arm B). The library was made by the immunoSEQ multiplex PCR assay. TCRdb took this table from immuneACCESS and kept in-frame rearrangements with V and J called. Such tables lack part of the clones; where checked against another copy, unresolved V genes explain under half of the gap, and the rest is unexplained. The sample records more than 9,500 clones, around two thirds of which are singletons. Over 20% of the sample lies in the top ten. Sequenced material: CD8+ T cells sorted from blood (inferred from file names), taken from a patient given nivolumab and ipilimumab in sequence. These TCRs come from a human donor with melanoma.

V and J are TRBV7-9 and TRBJ1-1; D may be TRBD1 (5 bases). CDR3 length: 14 residues. The ends were cut back, 2 bases at V and 0 bases at J, with 7 bases in the middle. Germline assignment: CDR1 SEHNR and CDR2 FQNEAQ (reference sequence). CDR3 coding DNA: TGTGCCAGCAGCTTAACAGGAGTGAACACTGAAGCTTTCTTT. It yields the protein CASSLTGVNTEAFF.

J is TRBJ1-2 and V is TRBV28, with D maybe TRBD1 (6 bases). This CDR3 comprises 16 residues. Trimming left V 5 bases short and J 4 bases short, with 20 bases between. Germline V gene lookup returns CDR1 MDHEN and CDR2 SYDVKM. The DNA of the CDR3 is TGTGCCAGCAGTCCCCGGGACATATCCAAGGCCTATGGCTACACCTTC. Protein product: CASSPRDISKAYGYTF.

The CDR3 DNA reads as TGTGCCAGCAGCTTTTCAGGGGGAAACACTGAAGCTTTCTTT. This encodes CASSFSGGNTEAFF. V and J are TRBV5-4 and TRBJ1-1; 7 bases match TRBD1. The CDR3 totals 14 residues. The V gene end was trimmed by 2 bases and the J gene end by 2 bases; junction bases not matched to a gene: 3. Germline V gene lookup returns CDR1 SGHNT and CDR2 YYREEE (reference sequence). The variable domain in full, with the rest retrieved from reference TRBV5-4 and TRBJ1-1, is ETGVTQSPTHLIKTRGQQVTLRCSSQSGHNTVSWYQQALGQGPQFIFQYYREEENGRGNFPPRFSGLQFPNYSSELNVNALELDDSALYLCASSFSGGNTEAFFGQGTRLTVV.

This clone was found a few times. The chain links TRBV5-5 to TRBJ1-2; tentative D call: TRBD1 (5 bases). V gave up 1 base and J gave up 5 bases, with 21 bases separating them. This CDR3 has 17 residues. Germline V gene sequence: CDR1 SGHKS, CDR2 YYEKEE (reference sequence). CDR3 nucleotides: TGTGCCAGCAGCTTGAACACGTTGGAGGGACCTGAATATGGCTACACCTTC. The encoded protein is CASSLNTLEGPEYGYTF.

The chain employs TRBV27 and TRBJ2-1, with TRBD2 matching over 7 bases. Germline V lookup: CDR1 MNHEY, CDR2 SMNVEV (reference sequence). This CDR3 spans 15 amino acids. V trimming: 6 bases; J trimming: 3 bases; junction bases outside the gene matches: 8. CDR3 sequence (DNA): TGTGCCAGCAGACCATTAGCGGGCCACTACAATGAGCAGTTCTTC. Its translation: CASRPLAGHYNEQFF.

The chain recombines TRBV5-1 with TRBJ2-1, with 7 bases aligning to TRBD2. Germline-derived CDR1 and CDR2 are SGHRS and YFSETQ. V lost 4 bases, J lost 2 bases, and 12 bases stayed unmatched. This CDR3 has 17 amino acids. As DNA, the CDR3 is TGCGCCAGCAGCCGCCTCTATGAGCGGGGAGCCTACAATGAGCAGTTCTTC. It translates to CASSRLYERGAYNEQFF.

V usage is TRBV6-6 and J usage is TRBJ2-7; possibly TRBD1 for D (6 bases). CDR3 length equals 16 residues. Trimming left V 4 bases short and J 3 bases short, with 19 bases between. Germline assignment: CDR1 MNHNY and CDR2 SVGAGI (reference sequence). CDR3 nucleotide sequence: TGTGCCAGCAGTTCCCGGGACACTGAATTTTACTACGAGCAGTACTTC. This translates into CASSSRDTEFYYEQYF.

This chain's CDR3 is CASSQELSYTEAFF. The CDR3 nucleotides are TGCGCCAGCAGCCAAGAGTTATCCTACACTGAAGCTTTCTTT. The J gene is TRBJ1-1, the V gene TRBV4-3, with unresolved D. V was shortened by 0 bases and J by 3 bases, with 8 bases between the two germline ends. The germline gives CDR1 LGHNA, CDR2 YSLEER. The CDR3 spans 14 residues.

The chain is built from TRBV6-5 and TRBJ1-6, with D perhaps TRBD1 (6 bases). CDR1 and CDR2 (germline): MNHEY, SVGAGI. Trimming shortened V by 2 bases and J by 6 bases, and 8 bases separated the two germline ends. CDR3 length: 14 amino acids. The CDR3 coding sequence is TGTGCCAGCAGTTACGGGGGCACTAATTCACCCCTCCACTTT. This encodes CASSYGGTNSPLHF.

This clone turned up a few times. The J gene is TRBJ2-1, the V gene TRBV13, with 9 bases identical to TRBD2. Per germline, CDR1 PRHDT and CDR2 FYEKMQ (reference sequence). V shed 1 base and J 4 bases; nucleotides not matched to a gene: 5. This CDR3 is built from 16 residues. CDR3 DNA sequence: TGTGCCAGCAGCTTAGACAGGACTAGCGCTTACAATGAGCAGTTCTTC. It encodes CASSLDRTSAYNEQFF. The full variable domain, its missing parts supplied by reference TRBV13 and TRBJ2-1, is AAGVIQSPRHLIKEKRETATLKCYPIPRHDTVYWYQQGPGQDPQFLISFYEKMQSDKGSIPDRFSAQQFSDYHSELNMSSLELGDSALYFCASSLDRTSAYNEQFFGPGTRLTVL.

This chain uses TRBV6-1 with TRBJ1-5; weak D call: TRBD1 (6 bases). The CDR3 covers 15 residues. CDR1 and CDR2 (germline): MNHNS, SASEGT. Trimming shortened V by 2 bases and J by 2 bases, and 10 bases separated the two germline ends. The CDR3 DNA reads TGTGCCAGCAGTGAAACAGGGTACGGCAATCAGCCCCAGCATTTT. Its translation is CASSETGYGNQPQHF.

V and J are TRBV9 and TRBJ2-7; a weak D match, TRBD2 (7 bases). The V gene's germline CDR1 is SGDLS and CDR2 YYNGEE. Trimming stripped 4 bases from V and 5 bases from J, with 13 bases between. This CDR3 is 13 amino acids long. The CDR3 DNA reads as TGTGCCAGCAGCCCGCGGGGGCAAGACGAGCAGTACTTC. This translates into CASSPRGQDEQYF.

This clone showed up just a few times. The chain is built from TRBV7-8 and TRBJ1-2, with D maybe TRBD1 (6 bases). Germline values: CDR1 SGHVS, CDR2 FQNEAQ. This CDR3 is 15 amino acids long. Trimming removed 6 bases at V and 5 bases at J, with 19 bases between. The CDR3 here is CASSFTLGGQYGYTF. The DNA of the CDR3 is TGTGCCAGCAGTTTCACGCTGGGGGGGCAATATGGCTACACCTTC.

The genes are TRBV6-5 and TRBJ1-3; D is undetermined. The CDR3 totals 15 residues. Germline V gene data show CDR1 as MNHEY and CDR2 as SVGAGI. Trimming shortened V by 0 bases and J by 1 base, and 7 bases separated the two germline ends. CDR3 sequence reads: CASSYSSTSGNTIYF. CDR3 sequence (DNA): TGTGCCAGCAGTTACTCGAGCACGTCTGGAAACACCATATATTTT.

The chain employs TRBV7-9 and TRBJ2-2; 13 bases fit TRBD2. Germline assignment: CDR1 SEHNR and CDR2 FQNEAQ (reference sequence). Trimming took 5 bases from V and 10 from J; bases not matched to a gene: 7. The CDR3 totals 15 residues. The CDR3 nucleotides read TGTGCCAGCAGCATTACTAGCGGGGGGGCTGAGGAGCTGTTTTTT. Encoded protein: CASSITSGGAEELFF.

The genes are TRBV4-1 and TRBJ2-7; possible D gene TRBD2, 6 bases. The germline V and J ends were trimmed by 1 base and 6 bases, with 10 bases remaining between them. Germline lookup yields CDR1 MGHRA and CDR2 YSYEKL. The CDR3 runs to 13 residues. CDR3 sequence: CASSQVSGGEQYF. In nucleotides, the CDR3 is TGCGCCAGCAGCCAAGTTAGCGGTGGCGAGCAGTACTTC.

Sample share makes this clone medium-sized. The chain uses TRBV6-1 and TRBJ1-5, with TRBD1 matching over 8 bases. V was clipped by 2 bases and J by 1 base; unmatched bases: 4. Germline V gene lookup returns CDR1 MNHNS and CDR2 SASEGT. The CDR3 loop spans 16 amino acids. The CDR3 loop is CASSETGGGSNQPQHF. CDR3 bases: TGTGCCAGCAGTGAAACAGGGGGTGGGAGCAATCAGCCCCAGCATTTT.

This chain uses TRBV10-1 with TRBJ1-1, with 9 positions matching TRBD1. The CDR3 runs to 17 residues. CDR1 WNHNN and CDR2 SYGVQD come from the germline V gene (reference sequence). Trimming removed 3 bases from V and 0 bases from J; junction bases left unmatched: 8. This chain's CDR3 is CASSDRQGGDLNTEAFF. As DNA, the CDR3 is TGCGCCAGCAGTGACAGACAGGGGGGGGACTTGAACACTGAAGCTTTCTTT.

V and J are TRBV7-3 and TRBJ2-7, with 16 positions matching TRBD2. With V trimmed by 9 bases and J by 2 bases, 7 bases remained unmatched. Germline assignment: CDR1 SGHTA and CDR2 FQGTGA. The CDR3 has 16 residues. The DNA of the CDR3 is TGTGCCAGACCCGGGACTAGCGGGAGGGCCGCCTACGAGCAGTACTTC. Translation gives CARPGTSGRAAYEQYF.

The rearrangement joins TRBV27 to TRBJ2-5, with 7 bases fitting TRBD2. The DNA end favors TRBJ2-7, so the J call may be wrong. This CDR3 has 14 residues. Germline CDR1 reads MNHEY; CDR2 reads SMNVEV (reference sequence). This CDR3 reads CASSWGGISYEQYF. The CDR3 region has the DNA TGTGCCAGCAGTTGGGGGGGTATCTCCTACGAGCAGTACTTC.

The V call is TRBV29-1, the J call TRBJ1-1; a possible D gene is TRBD1 (5 bases). Germline CDR1 is SQVTM and CDR2 is ANQGSEA. Between the trimmed V and J ends, which lost 7 bases and 6 bases, there was a span of 18 bases. The CDR3 has 13 amino acids. This CDR3 reads CSGSTLQDAEAFF. In DNA form, the CDR3 reads TGCAGCGGCTCAACCTTACAGGACGCTGAAGCTTTCTTT.